The 24 T cell receptor beta chains below were found in one sample sequenced in a study of shared clonotypes between healthy human individuals. The repertoire was sequenced with immunoSEQ multiplex PCR; TCRdb's copy has only in-frame clones and lacks some. The sample shows roughly 510,000 clones, 60% to 80% of them seen only once. Input material: PBMCs. All receptors come from a woman between 40 and 50 years old in good health. Some clones in this sample may be carry-over from other donors' samples.

The V and J genes are TRBV5-5 and TRBJ2-4; 7 bases map to TRBD1. Germline assignment: CDR1 SGHKS and CDR2 YYEKEE (reference sequence). The CDR3 loop spans 15 amino acids. V lost 2 bases to trimming and J lost 8 bases; unmatched junction nucleotides: 10. CDR3 in DNA: TGTGCCAGCAGCTTCGAGGCAGGGGGTAGGGACATTCAGTACTTC. This codes for CASSFEAGGRDIQYF.

This chain connects TRBV7-9 to TRBJ2-1, with unresolved D. CDR1 SEHNR and CDR2 FQNEAQ come from the germline V gene (reference sequence). V was clipped by 5 bases and J by 10 bases, with 15 bases between them. This CDR3 is 13 amino acids long. This chain's CDR3 is CASSQKIGSEQFF. The DNA for the CDR3 is TGTGCCAGCAGCCAAAAGATAGGGTCGGAGCAGTTCTTC.

V usage is TRBV5-1 and J usage is TRBJ1-4; no reliable D call. The CDR3 contains 15 residues. Trimming removed 0 bases from V and 4 bases from J, with 10 bases in between. Germline CDR1 SGHRS, CDR2 YFSETQ. CDR3 coding DNA: TGCGCCAGCAGCTTGGGAGGGATGAATAATGAAAAACTGTTTTTT. This encodes CASSLGGMNNEKLFF.

V and J are TRBV6-5 and TRBJ2-2, with 7 bases fitting TRBD1. The junction had 5 bases not matched to a gene; V was cut back by 0 bases and J by 4 bases. CDR1 is MNHEY, CDR2 SVGAGI, per germline. The CDR3 is made up of 16 amino acids. The CDR3 nucleotides read TGTGCCAGCAGTTACTCGACAGGGTTAACCACCGGGGAGCTGTTTTTT. As protein: CASSYSTGLTTGELFF.

The chain joins TRBV7-8 to TRBJ2-1, with 14 bases identical to TRBD2. Germline V gene data show CDR1 as SGHVS and CDR2 as FQNEAQ. J gave up 8 bases and V 3 bases, and 3 bases lay outside the gene matches. This CDR3 is 15 amino acids long. Here the CDR3 DNA reads TGTGCCAGCAGCTTTGGACTAGCGGGAGGATATGAGCAGTTCTTC. This codes for CASSFGLAGGYEQFF.

This chain connects TRBV10-3 to TRBJ2-1; D ambiguous. The germline V and J ends were trimmed by 5 bases and 5 bases, with 10 bases remaining between them. Germline V gene lookup returns CDR1 ENHRY and CDR2 SYGVKD. The CDR3 spans 13 residues. The CDR3 nucleotides read TGTGCCATCAGTCAGTTTGAGGACAATGAGCAGTTCTTC. This codes for CAISQFEDNEQFF.

The chain couples TRBV7-3 to TRBJ1-1, with D perhaps matching TRBD1 (5 bases). Germline CDR1 and CDR2: SGHTA and FQGTGA. This CDR3 region has 13 residues. Trimming shortened V by 1 base and J by 7 bases, and 10 bases separated the two germline ends. CDR3 residues: CASSLMGVGEAFF. In DNA form, the CDR3 reads TGTGCCAGCAGCTTAATGGGGGTGGGTGAAGCTTTCTTT.

This CDR3 is CAITRGGGDSYEQYF. CDR3 sequence (DNA): TGTGCCATCACCCGAGGAGGGGGCGATTCCTACGAGCAGTACTTC. The chain recombines TRBV10-3 with TRBJ2-7; possible D gene TRBD1, 7 bases. CDR1 and CDR2 (germline): ENHRY, SYGVKD. This CDR3 spans 15 amino acids. Trimming stripped 7 bases from V and 1 base from J, with 17 bases between.

The chain is built from TRBV28 and TRBJ1-1, with 8 bases matching TRBD1. This CDR3 is 19 amino acids long. CDR1 is MDHEN and CDR2 is SYDVKM in the germline V gene. V trimming: 1 base; J trimming: 2 bases; junction bases outside the gene matches: 15. CDR3 loop: CASSLFPPGQGAENTEAFF. The CDR3 coding sequence is TGTGCCAGCAGTTTATTCCCTCCTGGACAGGGAGCGGAAAACACTGAAGCTTTCTTT.

The chain recombines TRBV27 with TRBJ2-1; TRBD2 is a possible D gene (6 bases). This CDR3 has 15 amino acids. Germline lookup yields CDR1 MNHEY and CDR2 SMNVEV (reference sequence). The V gene lost 0 bases and the J gene lost 3 bases, with 9 bases spanning the gap. The chain's CDR3 is CASSLSQGLYNEQFF. The CDR3 DNA reads TGTGCCAGCAGTTTATCGCAGGGACTCTACAATGAGCAGTTCTTC.

V gene TRBV7-2 combines with J gene TRBJ2-1; no clear D. The germline V and J ends were trimmed by 2 bases and 2 bases, with 10 bases remaining between them. CDR1 is SGHTA, CDR2 FQGNSA, per germline. CDR3 length: 15 residues. CDR3 in amino acids: CASSLLRRAYNEQFF. The CDR3 nucleotides read TGTGCCAGCAGCTTATTACGACGCGCCTACAATGAGCAGTTCTTC.

The chain uses TRBV11-3 and TRBJ2-1; D ambiguous. Germline V CDR1 and CDR2: SGHNT, YENEEA. Trimming took 1 base from V and 6 from J, leaving 7 bases between them. This CDR3 contains 13 residues. The CDR3 DNA follows: TGTGCCAGCAGCTTAGGGCCAGTCAATGAGCAGTTCTTC. This encodes CASSLGPVNEQFF.

Note on this clone: The junction does not match germline at one end; this may be a read error. The chain recombines TRBV6-1 with TRBJ2-7; D unclear. Germline V gives CDR1 MNHNS, CDR2 SASEGT. CDR3 length equals 13 residues. The CDR3 sequence is CASSARPTYEQYF. As DNA, the CDR3 is TGTGCCAGTAGTGCCCGGCCAACCTACGAGCAGTACTTC.

Comments on this clone: One end of the junction varies from germline; a read error may be responsible. The chain has TRBV7-7 and TRBJ2-5; D unclear. Germline loops: CDR1 SSHAT, CDR2 FNYEAQ (reference sequence). This CDR3 is built from 13 residues. The DNA of the CDR3 is TGTGCTAGCAGCTCCTCTCACGAAGAGACCCAGTACTTC. It is translated as CASSSSHEETQYF.

This clone was seen just once. CDR3 loop: CASSESQGYYEQYF. The CDR3 DNA reads as TGTGCCAGCAGTGAGAGTCAGGGGTATTACGAGCAGTACTTC. V usage is TRBV6-1 and J usage is TRBJ2-7, with D perhaps matching TRBD1 (6 bases). CDR1 and CDR2 (germline): MNHNS, SASEGT. The CDR3 runs 14 residues. The ends were cut back, 3 bases at V and 4 bases at J, with 13 bases in the middle.

This chain uses TRBV5-4 with TRBJ1-2, with a tentative D call TRBD1 (5 bases). The CDR3 consists of 13 residues. CDR1 SGHNT and CDR2 YYREEE come from the germline V gene (reference sequence). V lost 1 base to trimming and J lost 2 bases, with 6 bases between them. The CDR3 reads CASSLQGNYGYTF. CDR3 nucleotides: TGTGCCAGCAGCTTGCAGGGAAACTATGGCTACACCTTC.

The chain employs TRBV19 and TRBJ2-1, with 7 bases identical to TRBD1. This CDR3 contains 13 residues. V lost 7 bases and J lost 9; bases outside the gene matches: 9. CDR1 is LNHDA, CDR2 SQIVND, per germline (reference sequence). CDR3 region: CASKGAWRSEQFF. CDR3 nucleotide sequence: TGTGCCAGTAAGGGGGCCTGGAGGAGTGAGCAGTTCTTC.

This chain uses TRBV5-6 with TRBJ1-1; 10 positions match TRBD1. This CDR3 has 14 amino acids. The V and J ends lost 4 bases and 4 bases, in that order; junction bases with no gene match: 4. Per the germline V gene, CDR1 is SGHDT and CDR2 is YYEEEE. CDR3 in DNA: TGTGCCAGCAGCAGGACAGGGGGACGCACTGAAGCTTTCTTT. Encoded protein: CASSRTGGRTEAFF.

V gene TRBV19 combines with J gene TRBJ2-5; 8 bases agree with TRBD2. CDR3 size: 14 residues. The J segment lost 2 bases and the V segment lost 4 bases, leaving 3 bases of the junction unmatched. Germline V gives CDR1 LNHDA, CDR2 SQIVND (reference sequence). CDR3 nucleotides: TGTGCCAGTAGTAGCTCTAGCGGGCAAGAGACCCAGTACTTC. Its translation: CASSSSSGQETQYF.

The V gene is TRBV25-1, the J gene TRBJ1-1, with 7 bases that match TRBD1. The junction had 14 bases not matched to a gene; V was cut back by 7 bases and J by 0 bases. There are 17 residues in the CDR3. CDR1 and CDR2 (germline): MGHDK, SYGVNS. CDR3 region: CASTARAGGTMNTEAFF. In nucleotides, the CDR3 is TGTGCCAGCACCGCCAGGGCAGGGGGGACTATGAACACTGAAGCTTTCTTT.

The CDR3 nucleotides are TGTGCCAGCAGCTTAGACGGGAACTACGAGCAGTACTTC. Translation gives CASSLDGNYEQYF. The chain couples TRBV5-4 to TRBJ2-7, with D perhaps TRBD2 (5 bases). This CDR3 contains 13 residues. V lost 2 bases to trimming and J lost 3 bases, with 9 bases between them. Per the germline V gene, CDR1 is SGHNT and CDR2 is YYREEE (reference sequence).

As for this clone: As the CDR3 is not closed by the conserved phenylalanine or tryptophan, this likely results from a read error. It is unclear where the CDR3 begins or ends on the DNA, so no DNA is shown, and the CDR3 is as TCRdb lists it. V usage is TRBV21-1 and J usage is TRBJ2-7; the DNA was not compared with TRBD2, the D call given in the table. TRBV21-1 is a recognized pseudogene. Inclusive of both ends, the CDR3 amounts to 15 amino acids. The CDR3 here is CASSKDSQYVLVVGR.

This clone was detected many times. The rearrangement links TRBV7-3 to TRBJ2-5; 7 positions match TRBD1. The CDR3 covers 13 residues. Looked up from germline, CDR1 is SGHTA and CDR2 is FQGTGA. Germline trimming cut 5 bases from V and 3 bases from J; bases unmatched to any gene: 3. The CDR3 loop reads CASSRDREETQYF. As DNA, the CDR3 is TGTGCCAGCAGCCGGGACAGAGAAGAGACCCAGTACTTC.

V usage is TRBV29-1 and J usage is TRBJ1-1; tentative D call: TRBD1 (5 bases). Trimming cost V 4 bases and J 4 bases, with 16 bases left between them. Germline CDR1 and CDR2: SQVTM and ANQGSEA. The CDR3 consists of 14 residues. CDR3 DNA: TGCAGCGTTGTCGGGCCGGGGGGAGCCACTGAAGCTTTCTTT. Its translation: CSVVGPGGATEAFF.